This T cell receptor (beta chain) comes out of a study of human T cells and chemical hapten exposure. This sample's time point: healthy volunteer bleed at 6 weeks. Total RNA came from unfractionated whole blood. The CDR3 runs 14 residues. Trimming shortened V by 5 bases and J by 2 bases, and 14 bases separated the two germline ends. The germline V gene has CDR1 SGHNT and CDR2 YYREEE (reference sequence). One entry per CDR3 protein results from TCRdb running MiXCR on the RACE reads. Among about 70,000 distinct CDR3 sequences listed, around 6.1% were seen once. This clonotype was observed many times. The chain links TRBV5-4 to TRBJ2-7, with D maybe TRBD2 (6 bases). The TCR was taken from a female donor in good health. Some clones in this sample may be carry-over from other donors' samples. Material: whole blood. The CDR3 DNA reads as TGTGCCAGCAGTTCCGGGACTGGAACCTACGAGCAGTACTTC. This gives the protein CASSSGTGTYEQYF.